Listed below are T cell receptor beta chains from one sample, sequenced in a study of identical twins' blood T cells. TCRdb re-called the 5' RACE reads with MiXCR, one entry per CDR3 protein. The sample yields roughly 380,000 distinct CDR3 sequences, over 25% seen once. Sequencing was done on a sample of PBMCs. All receptors come from a woman aged 18 to 49 in good health. Both conserved end residues are part of each CDR3. Fields, in order: V gene, J gene, D gene, clone size, CDR3 protein, CDR3 DNA. A D gene is named only where the DNA matches it firmly. Size tells how often a clone was seen (once, few, many) or the class of an expanded clone, and some rows leave it out.

TRBV20-1,TRBJ1-5,NA,few,CSARRQGNSNQPQHF,TGCAGTGCTAGACGACAAGGGAATAGCAATCAGCCCCAGCATTTT
TRBV10-3,TRBJ1-1,NA,NA,CAISPRGEMNTEAFF,TGTGCCATCAGCCCACGGGGGGAGATGAACACTGAAGCTTTCTTT
TRBV5-1,TRBJ1-2,TRBD1,few,CASSLNQNRGILYGYTF,TGCGCCAGCAGCCTGAACCAAAACAGGGGGATACTCTATGGCTACACCTTC
TRBV20-1,TRBJ2-7,NA,NA,CSARRDYEDEQYF,TGCAGTGCTAGACGCGACTACGAAGACGAGCAGTACTTC
TRBV5-1,TRBJ2-1,TRBD2,NA,CAISLELANYNEQFF,TGCGCCATCAGCTTGGAACTAGCGAACTACAATGAGCAGTTCTTC
TRBV20-1,TRBJ1-4,NA,NA,CSAIEAVGEKLFF,TGCAGTGCTATAGAGGCGGTGGGCGAAAAACTGTTTTTT
TRBV12-5,TRBJ2-1,NA,NA,CASAPSPTRSNEQFF,TGTGCTAGTGCCCCGTCCCCTACTAGGTCGAATGAGCAGTTCTTC
TRBV9,TRBJ2-5,TRBD2,NA,CASSVGSGGDETQYF,TGTGCCAGCAGCGTAGGTAGCGGGGGTGATGAGACCCAGTACTTC
TRBV20-1,TRBJ1-2,NA,few,CSAFGRVGYGYTF,TGCAGTGCCTTCGGGAGGGTCGGGTATGGCTACACCTTC
TRBV12-3/TRBV12-4,TRBJ2-1,TRBD1,NA,CASRPTGNEQFF,TGTGCCAGCAGACCGACAGGGAATGAGCAGTTCTTC
TRBV27,TRBJ1-6,NA,few,CASSLMGDHSYNSPLHF,TGTGCCAGCAGTTTAATGGGGGATCATTCCTATAATTCACCCCTCCACTTT
TRBV2,TRBJ2-7,TRBD2,few,CASRETSGGSYEQYF,TGTGCCAGCAGGGAAACTAGCGGGGGGTCTTACGAGCAGTACTTC
TRBV5-1,TRBJ1-1,NA,many,CASSLTVNTEAFF,TGCGCCAGCAGCTTGACAGTGAACACTGAAGCTTTCTTT
TRBV5-1,TRBJ2-5,NA,NA,CASSLAGSEETQYF,TGCGCCAGCAGCTTGGCAGGGAGTGAAGAGACCCAGTACTTC
TRBV5-5,TRBJ1-2,NA,NA,CASSSSTESLHGYTF,TGTGCCAGCAGCTCCTCGACAGAAAGCTTACATGGCTACACCTTC
TRBV5-6,TRBJ2-7,NA,NA,CASSLNRPYEQYF,TGTGCCAGCAGCTTGAACCGACCCTACGAGCAGTACTTC
TRBV27,TRBJ2-1,TRBD2,few,CASSKNTGTSDYNEQFF,TGTGCCAGCAGTAAAAATACCGGGACTAGCGACTACAATGAGCAGTTCTTC
TRBV3-1,TRBJ1-3,NA,few,CAISSRDLVNTIYF,TGTGCCATCAGCTCCCGGGACCTTGTAAACACCATATATTTT
TRBV5-1,TRBJ1-1,NA,NA,CASSRTIEGVGGTEAFF,TGCGCCAGCAGCCGAACGATCGAGGGGGTAGGTGGCACTGAAGCTTTCTTT
TRBV7-9,TRBJ1-3,TRBD1,few,CASSMGQGSGGNTIYF,TGTGCCAGCAGCATGGGACAGGGGTCCGGGGGAAACACCATATATTTT
TRBV19,TRBJ2-3,NA,NA,CASSILPRDTQYF,TGTGCCAGTAGTATCCTACCCAGGGATACGCAGTATTTT
TRBV6-6,TRBJ1-1,NA,few,CASGMNTEAFF,TGTGCCAGCGGGATGAACACTGAAGCTTTCTTT
TRBV7-9,TRBJ2-3,NA,NA,CASSFGGEITDTQYF,TGTGCCAGCAGCTTCGGTGGGGAGATCACAGATACGCAGTATTTT
TRBV20-1,TRBJ1-4,NA,many,CSARRGIGEKLFF,TGCAGTGCTAGACGCGGCATCGGTGAAAAACTGTTTTTT
TRBV7-9,TRBJ1-4,TRBD1,NA,CASSSRTGYDEKLFF,TGTGCCAGCAGCTCCCGGACAGGATACGATGAAAAACTGTTTTTT
TRBV10-3,TRBJ2-2,NA,many,CAISESWTGELFF,TGTGCCATCAGTGAGTCCTGGACCGGGGAGCTGTTTTTT
TRBV6-6,TRBJ2-3,TRBD2,NA,CASNPGLLADTQYF,TGTGCCAGCAACCCGGGACTACTGGCGGATACGCAGTATTTT
TRBV27,TRBJ1-2,TRBD1,few,CAREPGQGVYGYTF,TGTGCCAGGGAACCGGGACAGGGGGTCTATGGCTACACCTTC
TRBV29-1,TRBJ1-5,NA,few,CSVAGAINQPQHF,TGCAGCGTTGCGGGGGCCATAAATCAGCCCCAGCATTTT
TRBV20-1,TRBJ1-2,NA,NA,CSARDSQKNGYTF,TGCAGTGCTAGAGATTCCCAAAAAAATGGCTACACCTTC
TRBV6-5,TRBJ2-7,TRBD1,NA,CASSWDRAVEQYF,TGTGCCAGCAGTTGGGACAGGGCTGTCGAGCAGTACTTC
TRBV25-1,TRBJ2-1,NA,few,CASSEYLENEQFF,TGTGCCAGCAGTGAATATCTCGAGAATGAGCAGTTCTTC
TRBV7-9,TRBJ2-7,NA,NA,CASSLDLERYF,TGTGCCAGCAGCTTAGACCTCGAGCGGTACTTC
TRBV4-3,TRBJ1-5,NA,NA,CASSQDSGYQPQHF,TGCGCCAGCAGCCAAGATAGTGGTTATCAGCCCCAGCATTTT
TRBV29-1,TRBJ1-2,NA,few,CSVEDRNYGYTF,TGCAGCGTTGAAGACAGGAACTATGGCTACACCTTC
TRBV19,TRBJ1-2,NA,NA,CASSDTGHYGYTF,TGTGCCAGTAGCGACACAGGGCACTATGGCTACACCTTC
TRBV2,TRBJ2-7,NA,few,CASSELGEDYEQYF,TGTGCCAGCAGTGAACTAGGGGAGGATTACGAGCAGTACTTC
TRBV12-3/TRBV12-4,TRBJ1-1,NA,NA,CASSFARNAFF,TGTGCCAGCAGTTTCGCGAGGAACGCTTTCTTT
TRBV27,TRBJ2-3,TRBD1,NA,CASSSPGQNTDTQYF,TGTGCCAGCAGTTCGCCGGGACAGAACACAGATACGCAGTATTTT
TRBV7-9,TRBJ1-1,NA,few,CASSLESLTEAFF,TGTGCCAGCAGCTTAGAGTCGCTGACTGAAGCTTTCTTT
TRBV29-1,TRBJ1-1,NA,NA,CSVEAGTMNTEAFF,TGCAGCGTTGAGGCTGGAACAATGAACACTGAAGCTTTCTTT
TRBV6-2/TRBV6-3,TRBJ1-1,NA,NA,CASSPWVRRDTEAFF,TGTGCCAGCAGTCCGTGGGTTCGGAGGGATACTGAAGCTTTCTTT
TRBV27,TRBJ1-2,NA,NA,CASSLTRGLIYGYTF,TGTGCCAGCAGTTTAACGAGAGGGCTGATCTATGGCTACACCTTC
TRBV10-3,TRBJ2-5,NA,NA,CAISSQGGETQYF,TGTGCCATCAGTTCGCAGGGGGGGGAGACCCAGTACTTC
TRBV5-1,TRBJ2-3,TRBD2,NA,CASSLGLAENTDTQYF,TGCGCCAGCAGCTTGGGACTAGCGGAGAACACAGATACGCAGTATTTT
TRBV19,TRBJ1-5,NA,NA,CASSTHRVDQPQHF,TGTGCCAGTAGTACCCACAGGGTGGATCAGCCCCAGCATTTT
TRBV5-5,TRBJ1-6,NA,NA,CASSLGGRDFHF,TGTGCCAGCAGCCTCGGTGGACGGGACTTCCACTTT
TRBV14,TRBJ1-1,NA,few,CASSQRKRLTEAFF,TGTGCCAGCAGCCAACGTAAACGATTGACTGAAGCTTTCTTT
TRBV11-3,TRBJ2-1,NA,NA,CASSQDSPKLGNEQFF,TGTGCCAGCAGCCAGGACAGCCCGAAACTGGGGAATGAGCAGTTCTTC
TRBV10-3,TRBJ2-5,NA,few,CAISPNQETQYF,TGTGCCATCTCTCCCAACCAAGAGACCCAGTACTTC